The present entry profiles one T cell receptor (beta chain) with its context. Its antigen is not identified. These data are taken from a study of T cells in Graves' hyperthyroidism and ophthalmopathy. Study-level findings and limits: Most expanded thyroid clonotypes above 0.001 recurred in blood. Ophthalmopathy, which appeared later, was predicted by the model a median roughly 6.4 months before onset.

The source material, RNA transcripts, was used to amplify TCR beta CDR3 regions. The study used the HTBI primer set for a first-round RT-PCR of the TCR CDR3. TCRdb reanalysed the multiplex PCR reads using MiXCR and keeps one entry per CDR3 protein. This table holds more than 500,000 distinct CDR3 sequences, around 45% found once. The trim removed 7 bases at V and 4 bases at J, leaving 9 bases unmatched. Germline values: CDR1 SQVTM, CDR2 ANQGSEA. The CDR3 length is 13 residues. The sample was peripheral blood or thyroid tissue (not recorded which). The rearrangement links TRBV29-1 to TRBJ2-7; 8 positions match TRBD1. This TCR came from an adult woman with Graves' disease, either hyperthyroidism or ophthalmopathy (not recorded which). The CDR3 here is CSARTGSIYEQYF. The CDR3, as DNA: TGCAGCGCAAGGACAGGGTCAATTTACGAGCAGTACTTC.